These 26 T cell receptor beta chains came from one sample sequenced in a study of Ad26.COV2.S vaccination and SARS-CoV-2 variants. Here immunoSEQ multiplex PCR was the method, and the copy in TCRdb shows in-frame clones only, minus some. The table includes 150,000 to 200,000 clones, around 90% detected once. The material sequenced was peripheral blood, taken after recovery from COVID-19. The receptors shown here come from a human donor who had recovered from COVID-19.

J is TRBJ1-1 and V is TRBV19, with D possibly TRBD1 on 6 matching bases. Germline CDR1 is LNHDA and CDR2 is SQIVND (reference sequence). The CDR3 has 14 residues. The V end lost 6 bases, the J end lost 5 bases, and 16 bases lay between the germline ends. The CDR3 loop is CASSPLGGGTEAFF. In DNA form, the CDR3 reads TGTGCCAGTAGCCCCTTAGGGGGAGGGACTGAAGCTTTCTTT.

The chain recombines TRBV7-9 with TRBJ1-2; 8 bases are a match to TRBD1. CDR3 size: 14 residues. The J segment lost 4 bases and the V segment lost 5 bases, leaving 6 bases of the junction unmatched. CDR1 and CDR2 from the germline V gene are SEHNR and FQNEAQ (reference sequence). The chain's CDR3 is CASSPTGDGYGYTF. The CDR3 bases are TGTGCCAGCAGCCCGACAGGGGATGGCTATGGCTACACCTTC. The entire variable domain, with the rest obtained from reference TRBV7-9 and TRBJ1-2, is as follows: DTGVSQNPRHKITKRGQNVTFRCDPISEHNRLYWYRQTLGQGPEFLTYFQNEAQLEKSRLLSDRFSAERPKGSFSTLEIQRTEQGDSAMYLCASSPTGDGYGYTFGSGTRLTVV.

The rearrangement links TRBV5-4 to TRBJ1-5; D remains ambiguous. Germline V gene sequence: CDR1 SGHNT, CDR2 YYREEE (reference sequence). The CDR3 has 12 residues. Between the trimmed V and J ends, which lost 1 base and 3 bases, there was a span of 2 bases. CDR3: CASSLPNQPQHF. CDR3 bases: TGTGCCAGCAGCTTGCCCAATCAGCCCCAGCATTTT.

V and J are TRBV27 and TRBJ2-3; possibly TRBD1 for D (6 bases). The CDR3 length is 17 residues. Trimming stripped 5 bases from V and 2 bases from J, with 20 bases between. Germline CDR1 and CDR2: MNHEY and SMNVEV (reference sequence). The CDR3 is CASSPPGAVGLTDTQYF. In nucleotides, the CDR3 is TGTGCCAGCAGTCCCCCAGGGGCTGTCGGACTCACAGATACGCAGTATTTT.

The chain combines TRBV27 with TRBJ2-7; 7 nucleotides agree with TRBD2. V dropped 4 bases and J dropped 2; count of bases not matched to a gene: 5. The CDR3 is 14 residues long. Germline-derived CDR1 and CDR2 are MNHEY and SMNVEV (reference sequence). The CDR3: CASSSYGGTYEQYF. The CDR3, as DNA: TGTGCCAGCAGTTCCTACGGGGGGACCTACGAGCAGTACTTC.

The CDR3 nucleotides are TGTGCCAGCAGTTACGTCCGGGGCAACACTGAAGCTTTCTTT. Amino acids: CASSYVRGNTEAFF. V and J are TRBV6-5 and TRBJ1-1, with a weak D call TRBD1 (5 bases). The CDR3 length is 14 residues. With 2 bases removed from V and 2 bases from J, the gap between germline ends came to 9 bases. Germline values: CDR1 MNHEY, CDR2 SVGAGI.

Concerning this clone: The same CDR3 is also encoded by other DNA sequences in this sample. DNA of the CDR3: TGCGCCAGCAGCTCTACCTACGAGCAGTACTTC. Protein product: CASSSTYEQYF. The chain uses TRBV5-1 and TRBJ2-7; D is unclear. V was pared by 3 bases and J by 2 bases, with 3 bases between. Germline V lookup: CDR1 SGHRS, CDR2 YFSETQ. The CDR3 contains 11 residues.

This chain uses TRBV3-1 (or the pseudogene TRBV3-2) with TRBJ1-5; 7 bases fit TRBD1. This CDR3 comprises 16 residues. J lost 1 base, V lost 2 bases, and 5 bases had no gene match. Germline V CDR1 and CDR2: LGHDT, YNNKEL (reference sequence). The CDR3 nucleotides are TGTGCCAGCAGCCAACGAGGGGGCTTGAGCAATCAGCCCCAGCATTTT. It translates to CASSQRGGLSNQPQHF.

The rearrangement joins TRBV4-1 to TRBJ2-1; 7 positions agree with TRBD2. There are 15 residues in the CDR3. Per germline, CDR1 MGHRA and CDR2 YSYEKL. With 3 bases clipped from V and 4 bases from J, the junction kept 6 bases outside the gene matches. CDR3 region: CASSHRGSTYNEQFF. Written as DNA, the CDR3 is TGCGCCAGCAGCCATCGCGGGAGCACATACAATGAGCAGTTCTTC.

This clone was counted once. The rearrangement links TRBV6-5 to TRBJ1-1, with 7 bases identical to TRBD1. The CDR3 is made up of 16 amino acids. V shed 4 bases and J 11 bases; nucleotides not matched to a gene: 19. From germline, CDR1 is MNHEY and CDR2 SVGAGI. The CDR3 region has the DNA TGTGCCAGCAGTTCGGCAAATGAGGGGGCCCACCTGGGGGCTTTCTTT. As protein: CASSSANEGAHLGAFF.

This rearrangement joins TRBV4-2 to TRBJ2-7; 7 positions match TRBD2. This CDR3 region has 15 residues. Germline loops: CDR1 LGHNA, CDR2 YNFKEQ. The ends lost 0 bases at V and 4 bases at J; junction bases unmatched: 6. In DNA form, the CDR3 reads TGTGCCAGCAGCCAAGAGGGGACTACCCCTTACGAGCAGTACTTC. Translated, it gives CASSQEGTTPYEQYF.

V is TRBV2 and J is TRBJ1-5; 7 nucleotides align to TRBD1. The germline gives CDR1 SNHLY, CDR2 FYNNEI. Trimming at V came to 1 base and at J to 6 bases, leaving 3 bases not matched to a gene. The CDR3 has 14 residues. The CDR3 loop is CASSEGQGGQPQHF. CDR3 DNA: TGTGCCAGCAGTGAAGGGCAGGGGGGTCAGCCCCAGCATTTT.

The CDR3 loop reads CASSSVPGLGSYEQYF. In nucleotides, the CDR3 is TGTGCCAGCAGCTCAGTCCCGGGACTGGGGTCCTACGAGCAGTACTTC. The chain combines TRBV27 with TRBJ2-7; a weak D match, TRBD2 (6 bases). The CDR3 runs to 16 residues. Deletions cut 6 bases from V and 1 base from J, with 19 bases between. CDR1 MNHEY and CDR2 SMNVEV come from the germline V gene (reference sequence).

The chain joins TRBV5-1 to TRBJ1-2; the D gene is possibly TRBD1 (5 bases). The CDR3 sequence is 15 residues long. Trimming removed 2 bases from V and 4 bases from J, with 15 bases in between. Germline lookup yields CDR1 SGHRS and CDR2 YFSETQ. The CDR3, as DNA: TGCGCCAGCAGCTTAGGAGGGGCCGGCGCCTATGGCTACACCTTC. Translation: CASSLGGAGAYGYTF.

The CDR3 protein is CASSLEGTGRGGYTF. CDR3 coding DNA: TGTGCCAGCAGCTTAGAGGGGACAGGGAGAGGTGGCTACACCTTC. The chain combines TRBV7-8 with TRBJ1-2, with 9 bases lining up with TRBD1. The CDR3 is made up of 15 amino acids. V trimming: 1 base; J trimming: 7 bases; junction bases outside the gene matches: 7. Germline CDR1 SGHVS, CDR2 FQNEAQ.

The rearrangement joins TRBV28 to TRBJ1-2; D is unclear. Trimming took off 2 bases at V and 5 bases at J, with 6 bases between the two ends. This CDR3 comprises 12 residues. CDR1 and CDR2 (germline): MDHEN, SYDVKM. The CDR3, as DNA: TGTGCCAGCAGTTTAATCGATTATGGCTACACCTTC. It translates to CASSLIDYGYTF.

The sample holds one count of this clone. The chain is built from TRBV27 and TRBJ2-7; the D gene is possibly TRBD1 (5 bases). The V end lost 2 bases, the J end lost 7 bases, and 12 bases lay between the germline ends. CDR3 length: 13 residues. Germline V CDR1 and CDR2: MNHEY, SMNVEV (reference sequence). This CDR3 reads CASSLGAGAEQYF. The CDR3 coding sequence is TGTGCCAGCAGTTTAGGGGCCGGTGCAGAGCAGTACTTC.

This rearrangement joins TRBV13 to TRBJ2-3; D unresolved. The germline V gene has CDR1 PRHDT and CDR2 FYEKMQ (reference sequence). This CDR3 region has 13 residues. Trimming stripped 1 base from V and 0 bases from J, with 2 bases between. The CDR3 coding sequence is TGTGCCAGCAGCTTAGTTAGCACAGATACGCAGTATTTT. It codes for CASSLVSTDTQYF.

J is TRBJ1-1 and V is TRBV10-3; weak D call: TRBD1 (6 bases). Looked up from germline, CDR1 is ENHRY and CDR2 is SYGVKD. This CDR3 has 12 amino acids. V was clipped by 7 bases and J by 4 bases, with 10 bases between them. The CDR3 reads CAIKGVGTEAFF. The DNA of the CDR3 is TGTGCCATCAAGGGGGTAGGCACTGAAGCTTTCTTT.

V and J are TRBV5-1 and TRBJ2-3; 8 bases line up with TRBD2. Germline CDR1 and CDR2: SGHRS and YFSETQ. The CDR3 is 15 residues long. V lost 4 bases, J lost 6 bases, and 10 bases stayed unmatched. The CDR3 bases are TGCGCCAGCAGCACCTGGACTAGCAAGGGGGATACGCAGTATTTT. This encodes CASSTWTSKGDTQYF. The variable domain in full, with the rest retrieved from reference TRBV5-1 and TRBJ2-3, is KAGVTQTPRYLIKTRGQQVTLSCSPISGHRSVSWYQQTPGQGLQFLFEYFSETQRNKGNFPGRFSGRQFSNSRSEMNVSTLELGDSALYLCASSTWTSKGDTQYFGPGTRLTVL.

The chain recombines TRBV30 with TRBJ1-3, with D uncertain. The ends were cut back, 1 base at V and 4 bases at J, with 5 bases in the middle. Germline values: CDR1 GTSNPN, CDR2 SVGIG (reference sequence). The CDR3 covers 12 residues. CDR3 sequence: CAWSAGGNTIYF. For the CDR3, the DNA is TGTGCCTGGAGTGCCGGGGGAAACACCATATATTTT.

This sequence joins TRBV5-1 and TRBJ2-7; D possibly corresponds to TRBD1 (5 bases). The V end lost 0 bases, the J end lost 5 bases, and 9 bases lay between the germline ends. This CDR3 region has 13 residues. Looked up from germline, CDR1 is SGHRS and CDR2 is YFSETQ. CDR3 residues: CASSLDDRDEQYF. DNA of the CDR3: TGCGCCAGCAGCTTGGATGACAGAGACGAGCAGTACTTC. Full variable domain (remainder filled in from reference TRBV5-1 and TRBJ2-7): KAGVTQTPRYLIKTRGQQVTLSCSPISGHRSVSWYQQTPGQGLQFLFEYFSETQRNKGNFPGRFSGRQFSNSRSEMNVSTLELGDSALYLCASSLDDRDEQYFGPGTRLTVT.

The V gene is TRBV19, the J gene TRBJ2-4; possible D gene TRBD2, 5 bases. The ends were cut back, 5 bases at V and 8 bases at J, with 13 bases in the middle. Germline V CDR1 and CDR2: LNHDA, SQIVND (reference sequence). CDR3 length: 13 amino acids. The chain's CDR3 is CASSAGNGDIQYF. In DNA form, the CDR3 reads TGTGCCAGTAGTGCCGGGAACGGAGACATTCAGTACTTC.

The chain employs TRBV5-4 and TRBJ2-4; a weak D match, TRBD2 (5 bases). The V end was cut by 0 bases, the J end by 2 bases, with 9 bases between. CDR1 SGHNT and CDR2 YYREEE come from the germline V gene (reference sequence). This CDR3 is 15 amino acids long. The CDR3 loop is CASSLEGRTKNIQYF. The CDR3 region has the DNA TGTGCCAGCAGCTTGGAAGGGAGAACCAAAAACATTCAGTACTTC.

This clone was counted between two and nine times. The V gene is TRBV15, the J gene TRBJ2-2; TRBD2 matches at 10 bases. V dropped 0 bases and J dropped 6; count of bases not matched to a gene: 4. CDR1 and CDR2 from the germline V gene are LNHNV and YYDKDF (reference sequence). The CDR3 totals 16 residues. DNA of the CDR3: TGTGCCACCAGCAGAGAGAGCGGGGGGGTTGCCGGGGAGCTGTTTTTT. It specifies CATSRESGGVAGELFF.

This chain links TRBV7-2 with TRBJ2-3; D call uncertain. The CDR3 covers 13 residues. Trimming stripped 2 bases from V and 2 bases from J, with 5 bases between. Germline V gene sequence: CDR1 SGHTA, CDR2 FQGNSA. The CDR3 protein is CASSLSYTDTQYF. DNA of the CDR3: TGTGCCAGCAGCTTATCCTACACAGATACGCAGTATTTT.